These 27 T cell receptor beta chains were all obtained from the same sample, sequenced in a study of blood T cell repertoires in COVID-19. Some clones are missing from TCRdb's copy, which holds only in-frame ones; the method was immunoSEQ multiplex PCR. The repertoire holds some 490,000 clones, 75% to 90% seen once, with more than 7.5% in the top ten. The specimen was PBMCs or T cells enriched from blood (not recorded which). Every receptor here comes from a woman aged 55-69 years who had recovered from COVID-19.

This clone was detected once. V is TRBV10-1 and J is TRBJ1-2, with D unclear. Trimming removed 3 bases at V and 4 bases at J, with 9 bases between. This CDR3 comprises 13 residues. From germline, CDR1 is WNHNN and CDR2 SYGVQD (reference sequence). Here the CDR3 reads CASSEAPSYGYTF. In DNA form, the CDR3 reads TGCGCCAGCAGTGAAGCACCGAGCTATGGCTACACCTTC.

The gene calls are TRBV4-2 and TRBJ1-4; D might be TRBD1 (5 bases). The CDR3 has 12 amino acids. Trimming took 4 bases from V and 9 from J, leaving 9 bases between them. Germline V CDR1 and CDR2: LGHNA, YNFKEQ. The CDR3 DNA sequence: TGTGCCAGCAGCCCTAGGACAAAAAAACTGTTTTTT. Its protein product is CASSPRTKKLFF.

The genes are TRBV10-3 and TRBJ2-2; the match to TRBD1 covers 12 bases. The CDR3 length is 16 residues. Germline V gene sequence: CDR1 ENHRY, CDR2 SYGVKD. V gave up 6 bases and J gave up 5 bases; unmatched junction bases: 7. CDR3 bases: TGTGCCATCAGGACCGGGACAGGGGGCGCGACCGGGGAGCTGTTTTTT. Its translation is CAIRTGTGGATGELFF.

As for this clone: The identical CDR3 is also encoded by other nucleotide sequences in the sample. J is TRBJ2-5 and V is TRBV29-1; 8 bases line up with TRBD1. The CDR3 contains 12 residues. Germline CDR1 and CDR2: SQVTM and ANQGSEA. The V segment lost 4 bases and the J segment 4 bases; nucleotides outside the gene matches: 2. CDR3 in amino acids: CSVVGTGETQYF. The CDR3 DNA follows: TGCAGCGTTGTCGGGACAGGAGAGACCCAGTACTTC.

This clone was seen only a few times. This chain connects TRBV24-1 to TRBJ1-1; 7 nucleotides align to TRBD1. CDR3 size: 12 residues. Trimming took 5 bases from V and 10 from J; bases not matched to a gene: 6. The V gene's germline CDR1 is KGHDR and CDR2 SFDVKD. The DNA of the CDR3 is TGTGCCACCAGTGGTACGACAGGGCTAGCTTTCTTT. Its translation: CATSGTTGLAFF.

This clone was recorded only once. V usage is TRBV25-1 and J usage is TRBJ1-6, with D possibly matching TRBD1 (6 bases). The CDR3 covers 17 residues. Germline CDR1 and CDR2: MGHDK and SYGVNS. V lost 7 bases and J lost 6, with 22 bases in between. This chain's CDR3 is CASNPLQGTGPNSPLHF. As DNA, the CDR3 is TGTGCCAGCAACCCACTTCAAGGTACAGGGCCTAATTCACCCCTCCACTTT.

This clone was picked up one time. This chain joins TRBV24-1 and TRBJ2-5, with 10 bases identical to TRBD1. This CDR3 comprises 16 residues. CDR1 is KGHDR, CDR2 SFDVKD, per germline. V was pared by 4 bases and J by 4 bases, with 8 bases of the junction left unmatched. In DNA form, the CDR3 reads TGTGCCACCAGTGAAAGGGGACAGGGGACTGGAGAGACCCAGTACTTC. Its protein product is CATSERGQGTGETQYF.

The rearrangement uses TRBV7-6 and TRBJ2-2, with D perhaps matching TRBD1 (6 bases). CDR3 length equals 14 residues. Trimming cost V 1 base and J 6 bases, with 9 bases left between them. Germline V gene data show CDR1 as SGHVS and CDR2 as FNYEAQ. CDR3 nucleotide sequence: TGTGCCAGCAGCTTAGAGGGGGACCCCGGGGAGCTGTTTTTT. Encoded protein: CASSLEGDPGELFF.

The chain links TRBV1 to TRBJ2-2; no check of the table's D call, TRBD2, against the DNA was made. TRBV1 is a recognized pseudogene. The CDR3 contains 17 residues. The CDR3: CTSSQRGRWPGCGELFF. DNA for the CDR3: TGCACCAGCAGCCAACGCGGGCGCTGGCCGGGGTGCGGGGAGCTGTTTTTT.

The chain is built from TRBV5-1 and TRBJ2-3; 14 bases line up with TRBD2. CDR1 SGHRS and CDR2 YFSETQ come from the germline V gene. Trimming at V came to 4 bases and at J to 4 bases, leaving 5 bases not matched to a gene. The CDR3 runs 16 residues. CDR3 in amino acids: CASSHQTSGGADTQYF. CDR3 sequence (DNA): TGCGCCAGCAGCCACCAGACTAGCGGGGGGGCAGATACGCAGTATTTT. The complete variable domain, with remaining parts taken from reference TRBV5-1 and TRBJ2-3, reads KAGVTQTPRYLIKTRGQQVTLSCSPISGHRSVSWYQQTPGQGLQFLFEYFSETQRNKGNFPGRFSGRQFSNSRSEMNVSTLELGDSALYLCASSHQTSGGADTQYFGPGTRLTVL.

The rearrangement joins TRBV19 to TRBJ1-2; D is undetermined. V shed 5 bases and J shed 1 base, with 5 bases lying between them. This CDR3 spans 12 amino acids. Germline V CDR1 and CDR2: LNHDA, SQIVND (reference sequence). The CDR3 region has the DNA TGTGCCAGTAGTGCGGTTAACTATGGCTACACCTTC. Its translation is CASSAVNYGYTF.

The CDR3 here is CASVRQAAREKLFF. CDR3 coding DNA: TGTGCCAGCGTCCGACAGGCGGCGAGGGAAAAACTGTTTTTT. The chain employs TRBV6-5 and TRBJ1-4; weak D call: TRBD1 (6 bases). V lost 8 bases, J lost 8 bases, and 18 bases lay in between. In germline, CDR1 is MNHEY, CDR2 SVGAGI. This CDR3 contains 14 residues.

CDR3 coding DNA: TGTGCCAGCAGCAAAGTTACTAGCGGGGGGGCAATAACCCGCACAGATACGCAGTATTTT. It is translated as CASSKVTSGGAITRTDTQYF. This chain connects TRBV21-1 to TRBJ2-3; TRBD2 is the table's D call, not checked against the DNA. TRBV21-1 is marked as a pseudogene. The CDR3 consists of 20 residues.

CDR3 DNA sequence: TGTGCCAGTAGTATAGTTGTAGGGGATGGCTACACCTTC. Amino acids: CASSIVVGDGYTF. The gene calls are TRBV19 and TRBJ1-2; maybe TRBD1 (5 bases). Trimming stripped 1 base from V and 6 bases from J, with 9 bases between. CDR3 length: 13 residues. The germline CDR1 and CDR2 sequences are LNHDA and SQIVND (reference sequence).

The chain has TRBV29-1 and TRBJ2-5, with D perhaps TRBD2 (6 bases). The CDR3 totals 14 residues. Per germline, CDR1 SQVTM and CDR2 ANQGSEA. The V and J ends lost 3 bases and 5 bases respectively, with 16 bases between them. The CDR3 loop reads CSVEILGEDETQYF. DNA for the CDR3: TGCAGCGTTGAGATCTTGGGGGAGGATGAGACCCAGTACTTC. Looking up the rest from reference TRBV29-1 and TRBJ2-5 gives the full variable domain: SAVISQKPSRDICQRGTSLTIQCQVDSQVTMMFWYRQQPGQSLTLIATANQGSEATYESGFVIDKFPISRPNLTFSTLTVSNMSPEDSSIYLCSVEILGEDETQYFGPGTRLLVL.

The chain couples TRBV10-2 to TRBJ1-3; 7 bases agree with TRBD1. Germline CDR1 is WSHSY and CDR2 is SAAADI. V lost 4 bases to trimming and J lost 2 bases; unmatched junction nucleotides: 2. The CDR3 is 14 residues long. The CDR3 DNA reads as TGCGCCAGCAGTGTTACAGGGGCTGGAAACACCATATATTTT. As protein: CASSVTGAGNTIYF.

J is TRBJ2-7 and V is TRBV6-5; possibly TRBD2 for D (6 bases). Germline lookup yields CDR1 MNHEY and CDR2 SVGAGI. This CDR3 spans 13 amino acids. Trimming left V 7 bases short and J 6 bases short, with 16 bases between. The CDR3 region has the DNA TGTGCCAGCACCTCCCCATCGACTAGCGAGCAGTACGTC. It yields the protein CASTSPSTSEQYV.

The gene calls are TRBV10-2 and TRBJ1-6, with no clear D. Germline V lookup: CDR1 WSHSY, CDR2 SAAADI. The CDR3 spans 13 residues. V lost 5 bases and J lost 10, with 12 bases in between. The CDR3 reads CASSFYSSSPLHF. The DNA for the CDR3 is TGCGCCAGCAGTTTTTACAGCAGCTCACCCCTCCACTTT.

This chain links TRBV23-1 with TRBJ2-5; possibly TRBD1 for D (6 bases). TRBV23-1 is reported as an ORF; its role is uncertain. The CDR3 is made up of 13 amino acids. V lost 7 bases and J 2 bases, leaving 11 bases between the germline ends. CDR3 bases: TGCGCCAGCAACCAGGGGCTACAAGAGACCCAGTACTTC. This translates into CASNQGLQETQYF.

As concerns this clone: This clone may be a read error of a much larger clone one base away. V usage is TRBV3-1 (or the pseudogene TRBV3-2) and J usage is TRBJ2-7; the D gene is possibly TRBD1 (6 bases). Germline V gives CDR1 LGHDT, CDR2 YNNKEL (reference sequence). The CDR3 extends over 12 amino acids. V lost 5 bases, J lost 4 bases, and 9 bases lay in between. CDR3 DNA: TGTGCCAGCAGCTACGGACAGTACGAGCAGTACTTC. Its protein product is CASSYGQYEQYF.

The chain links TRBV5-1 to TRBJ1-4, with no clear D. V was cut by 0 bases and J by 4 bases, with 10 bases left in between. This CDR3 has 15 residues. CDR1 SGHRS and CDR2 YFSETQ come from the germline V gene. The CDR3 is CASSLEGEFNEKLFF. The CDR3, as DNA: TGCGCCAGCAGCTTGGAGGGAGAGTTTAATGAAAAACTGTTTTTT.

The genes are TRBV20-1 and TRBJ1-4, with D perhaps TRBD1 (5 bases). Trimming shortened V by 3 bases and J by 3 bases, and 8 bases separated the two germline ends. This CDR3 is built from 13 residues. The V gene's germline CDR1 is DFQATT and CDR2 SNEGSKA (reference sequence). The CDR3 reads CSASWGANEKLFF. The CDR3 bases are TGCAGTGCTAGTTGGGGGGCTAATGAAAAACTGTTTTTT.

This chain uses TRBV6-1 with TRBJ2-7; TRBD2 matches 13 bases. This CDR3 has 16 residues. Trimming removed 4 bases from V and 4 bases from J; junction bases left unmatched: 7. Germline values: CDR1 MNHNS, CDR2 SASEGT. Here the CDR3 reads CASSAPPGLAGYEQYV. In nucleotides, the CDR3 is TGTGCCAGCAGTGCCCCTCCGGGACTAGCGGGATACGAGCAGTACGTC.

The chain is built from TRBV5-1 and TRBJ2-3, with D possibly TRBD1 on 5 matching bases. V shed 3 bases and J shed 2 bases, with 7 bases lying between them. Germline CDR1 SGHRS, CDR2 YFSETQ. This CDR3 region has 13 residues. The CDR3 DNA follows: TGCGCCAGCAGCTCGGACAACACAGATACGCAGTATTTT. As protein: CASSSDNTDTQYF.

The CDR3 DNA reads as TGTGCCAGCAGCGTAGCCGGGTCCGAGCAGTACTTC. Translated: CASSVAGSEQYF. V is TRBV9 and J is TRBJ2-7; D is uncertain. Trimming left V 0 bases short and J 6 bases short, with 7 bases between. The CDR3 consists of 12 residues. Looked up from germline, CDR1 is SGDLS and CDR2 is YYNGEE. Full variable domain (missing parts from reference TRBV9 and TRBJ2-7): DSGVTQTPKHLITATGQRVTLRCSPRSGDLSVYWYQQSLDQGLQFLIQYYNGEERAKGNILERFSAQQFPDLHSELNLSSLELGDSALYFCASSVAGSEQYFGPGTRLTVT.

Here the CDR3 DNA reads TGTGCCAGCAGGTCCGGGACTAGCGGGGGAAGGACAGATACGCAGTATTTT. Translated, it gives CASRSGTSGGRTDTQYF. The J gene is TRBJ2-3, the V gene TRBV7-2; 14 nucleotides match TRBD2. The CDR3 totals 17 residues. In germline, CDR1 is SGHTA, CDR2 FQGNSA. V trimming: 6 bases; J trimming: 3 bases; junction bases outside the gene matches: 8.

On this clone itself: Other DNA sequences in the sample encode the same CDR3. The V call is TRBV9, the J call TRBJ1-2, with a weak D call TRBD1 (6 bases). From germline, CDR1 is SGDLS and CDR2 YYNGEE. This CDR3 comprises 13 residues. V gave up 0 bases and J gave up 4 bases, with 7 bases separating them. The CDR3 protein is CASSVAQGYGYTF. CDR3 bases: TGTGCCAGCAGCGTAGCACAGGGCTATGGCTACACCTTC.